The 21 T cell receptor beta chains presented below share a single source sample, sequenced in a study of cytomegalovirus exposure and HLA in healthy donors. PCR used 60 Vbeta primers and 13 Jbeta primers. Assay: immunoSEQ multiplex PCR; the TCRdb copy retains only in-frame clones and omits some. The sample records about 150,000 clones, 73% being singletons. The sequenced sample consisted of PBMCs. All receptors derive from a woman between 18 and 29 years old in good health and CMV-seronegative.

A few counts support this clone. The chain combines TRBV14 with TRBJ2-1, with 8 bases fitting TRBD2. Germline V gene data show CDR1 as SGHDN and CDR2 as FVKESK. V was clipped by 0 bases and J by 5 bases; unmatched bases: 9. This CDR3 has 17 residues. The CDR3 region is CASSQEVAGGLNNEQFF. The CDR3 DNA reads TGTGCCAGCAGCCAAGAGGTGGCGGGAGGTCTTAACAATGAGCAGTTCTTC.

V is TRBV19 and J is TRBJ1-4, with a tentative D call TRBD1 (6 bases). CDR3 size: 15 residues. Germline V gene lookup returns CDR1 LNHDA and CDR2 SQIVND (reference sequence). V was pared by 3 bases and J by 7 bases, with 15 bases between. The DNA of the CDR3 is TGTGCCAGTAGTATTTCAGGGGTTAAAGGTGAAAAACTGTTTTTT. This sequence encodes CASSISGVKGEKLFF. The full variable domain, in which reference TRBV19 and TRBJ1-4 provide the parts outside the CDR3, is DGGITQSPKYLFRKEGQNVTLSCEQNLNHDAMYWYRQDPGQGLRLIYYSQIVNDFQKGDIAEGYSVSREKKESFPLTVTSAQKNPTAFYLCASSISGVKGEKLFFGSGTQLSVL.

This chain links TRBV7-8 with TRBJ2-3, with 7 bases identical to TRBD2. V dropped 5 bases and J dropped 6; count of bases not matched to a gene: 5. Germline loops: CDR1 SGHVS, CDR2 FQNEAQ. CDR3 length equals 13 residues. The CDR3 loop reads CASSIGLVDTQYF. For the CDR3, the DNA is TGTGCCAGCAGCATTGGACTAGTCGATACGCAGTATTTT.

This clone has just a few counts. CDR3 bases: TGTGCCAGCAGCCAAGACAGGGGCTTCTACGAGCAGTACGTC. Translation: CASSQDRGFYEQYV. V and J are TRBV6-5 and TRBJ2-7; 8 bases are a match to TRBD1. This CDR3 spans 14 amino acids. Trimming at V came to 6 bases and at J to 3 bases, leaving 7 bases not matched to a gene. Germline CDR1 and CDR2: MNHEY and SVGAGI.

This clone was detected only a few times. This rearrangement joins TRBV5-1 to TRBJ1-2; the match to TRBD1 covers 12 bases. J lost 6 bases, V lost 4 bases, and 10 bases had no gene match. Germline CDR1 SGHRS, CDR2 YFSETQ. CDR3 length: 16 amino acids. The DNA of the CDR3 is TGCGCCAGCAGCCAAACTCCGGGACAGGGGGCCCATGGCTACACCTTC. Amino acid sequence: CASSQTPGQGAHGYTF.

V and J are TRBV6-5 and TRBJ2-1; 11 bases match TRBD2. In germline, CDR1 is MNHEY, CDR2 SVGAGI. V lost 0 bases, J lost 9 bases, and 7 bases stayed unmatched. There are 16 residues in the CDR3. The CDR3 nucleotides are TGTGCCAGCAGTTACTCTAGCGGGGGGGCAGTCATTGAGCAGTTCTTC. This translates into CASSYSSGGAVIEQFF.

The rearrangement uses TRBV10-3 and TRBJ1-5; TRBD1 matches 7 bases. This CDR3 spans 14 amino acids. Trimming at V came to 3 bases and at J to 5 bases, leaving 4 bases not matched to a gene. Per germline, CDR1 ENHRY and CDR2 SYGVKD. The CDR3 spells CAISEGDSDQPQHF. CDR3 coding DNA: TGTGCCATCAGTGAAGGGGACAGCGATCAGCCCCAGCATTTT.

This clone was recorded a few times. The rearrangement uses TRBV27 and TRBJ1-1, with D unresolved. The germline gives CDR1 MNHEY, CDR2 SMNVEV (reference sequence). This CDR3 has 15 amino acids. V was trimmed by 6 bases and J by 3 bases, leaving 17 bases between them. The CDR3 nucleotides are TGTGCCAGCAGCCCGTTCGGGGTAGTGGACACTGAAGCTTTCTTT. This codes for CASSPFGVVDTEAFF.

With respect to this clone: An end of the junction differs from the germline gene, which may be a read error. This sequence joins TRBV7-9 and TRBJ1-6, with 8 bases lining up with TRBD1. The germline gives CDR1 SEHNR, CDR2 FQNEAQ (reference sequence). There are 13 residues in the CDR3. The CDR3 protein is CSSVQGEGSPLHF. In DNA form, the CDR3 reads TGTTCCAGCGTACAGGGGGAAGGTTCACCCCTCCACTTT.

This clone was counted only a few times. The chain combines TRBV5-6 with TRBJ1-6, with 11 bases aligning to TRBD1. This CDR3 region has 15 residues. The J segment lost 9 bases and the V segment lost 1 base, leaving 3 bases of the junction unmatched. Germline CDR1 is SGHDT and CDR2 is YYEEEE. This CDR3 is CASSLRGQGGSPLHF. For the CDR3, the DNA is TGTGCCAGCAGCTTGAGGGGACAGGGGGGTTCACCCCTCCACTTT.

This chain links TRBV4-1 with TRBJ2-2; 12 bases line up with TRBD2. The germline V gene has CDR1 MGHRA and CDR2 YSYEKL. CDR3 length equals 17 residues. The J segment lost 1 base and the V segment lost 4 bases, leaving 4 bases of the junction unmatched. As DNA, the CDR3 is TGCGCCAGCAGCCGAAGACTAGCGGGGGAGAACACCGGGGAGCTGTTTTTT. This gives the protein CASSRRLAGENTGELFF.

As for this clone: This may be a read error: a much more frequent sequence differs by one nucleotide. The chain recombines TRBV5-4 with TRBJ2-4, with D possibly being TRBD2 (6 bases). Germline CDR1 SGHNT, CDR2 YYREEE (reference sequence). The CDR3 consists of 15 residues. The V end was cut by 0 bases, the J end by 0 bases, with 7 bases between. CDR3 DNA: TGTGCCAGCAGCTTGGGGGGACTAGCCAAAAACATTCAGTACTTC. This codes for CASSLGGLAKNIQYF.

There are a few counts of this clone. The chain is built from TRBV28 and TRBJ1-5; D gene ambiguous. V was trimmed by 3 bases and J by 5 bases, leaving 20 bases between them. The CDR3 sequence is 17 residues long. Germline V CDR1 and CDR2: MDHEN, SYDVKM. The CDR3 region is CASSFPPRFSLDQPQHF. The CDR3, as DNA: TGTGCCAGCAGTTTCCCCCCCCGGTTCTCCCTAGATCAGCCCCAGCATTTT.

This rearrangement joins TRBV11-2 to TRBJ2-2; TRBD1 agrees at 8 bases. With 0 bases clipped from V and 6 bases from J, the junction kept 0 bases outside the gene matches. The CDR3 extends over 14 amino acids. Looked up from germline, CDR1 is SGHAT and CDR2 is FQNNGV. CDR3 DNA sequence: TGTGCCAGCAGCTTAGACAGGGGGCCCGGGGAGCTGTTTTTT. This encodes CASSLDRGPGELFF.

The genes are TRBV5-6 and TRBJ2-6; no reliable D call. Germline loops: CDR1 SGHDT, CDR2 YYEEEE. This CDR3 is built from 14 residues. V lost 2 bases and J 0 bases, leaving 3 bases between the germline ends. This chain's CDR3 is CASSFFSGANVLTF. The CDR3 nucleotides read TGTGCCAGCAGCTTCTTCTCTGGGGCCAACGTCCTGACTTTC.

The V call is TRBV19, the J call TRBJ1-1; weak D call: TRBD1 (6 bases). Trimming pared 5 bases from V and 4 bases from J, leaving 11 bases between. Looked up from germline, CDR1 is LNHDA and CDR2 is SQIVND (reference sequence). The CDR3 sequence is 13 residues long. CDR3 residues: CASSSQGSTEAFF. The DNA of the CDR3 is TGTGCCAGTAGTTCCCAGGGGAGCACTGAAGCTTTCTTT. Full variable domain (rest looked up from reference TRBV19 and TRBJ1-1): DGGITQSPKYLFRKEGQNVTLSCEQNLNHDAMYWYRQDPGQGLRLIYYSQIVNDFQKGDIAEGYSVSREKKESFPLTVTSAQKNPTAFYLCASSSQGSTEAFFGQGTRLTVV.

The chain recombines TRBV11-2 with TRBJ1-4; D gene ambiguous. V dropped 5 bases and J dropped 8 bases, with 12 bases sitting between them. The CDR3 is 13 amino acids. CDR1 SGHAT and CDR2 FQNNGV come from the germline V gene. The CDR3 here is CASSILEWEKLFF. The CDR3 DNA is TGTGCCAGCAGCATCCTGGAGTGGGAAAAACTGTTTTTT.

The genes are TRBV27 and TRBJ2-7; 7 bases line up with TRBD1. V trimming: 6 bases; J trimming: 1 base; junction bases outside the gene matches: 9. The CDR3 runs 15 residues. Germline CDR1 MNHEY, CDR2 SMNVEV (reference sequence). The CDR3 DNA sequence: TGTGCCAGCAGAAAGCAGGGGGTTCCTTCCTACGAGCAGTACGTC. Translated: CASRKQGVPSYEQYV.

The chain couples TRBV4-3 to TRBJ2-6, with D tentatively TRBD2 (6 bases). Trimming left V 1 base short and J 5 bases short, with 27 bases between. This CDR3 comprises 21 residues. Germline V gene sequence: CDR1 LGHNA, CDR2 YSLEER. CDR3 residues: CASSQVGPGLAAPSRANVLTF. The CDR3 coding sequence is TGCGCCAGCAGCCAAGTAGGTCCCGGGTTAGCGGCGCCGAGTCGGGCCAACGTCCTGACTTTC.

The CDR3 region is CASSPRILDTQYF. The CDR3 bases are TGTGCCAGCAGCCCGCGGATTCTAGATACGCAGTATTTT. This chain links TRBV11-3 with TRBJ2-3; D is undetermined. Germline V CDR1 and CDR2: SGHNT, YENEEA. Trimming shortened V by 5 bases and J by 5 bases, and 11 bases separated the two germline ends. The CDR3 sequence is 13 residues long.

The chain joins TRBV5-4 to TRBJ1-2, with 7 bases matching TRBD1. V lost 4 bases, J lost 7 bases, and 7 bases stayed unmatched. CDR3 length: 13 amino acids. Germline CDR1 SGHNT, CDR2 YYREEE (reference sequence). The CDR3 nucleotides are TGTGCCAGCAGCCGGGACAGAGTGCGTGGCTACACCTTC. Translation gives CASSRDRVRGYTF.